This T cell receptor beta chain was recorded in a study of blood T cells in healthy people across ages. Every donor gave 8.5 to 10 milliliters of peripheral blood. Findings and caveats of the study: Correlation between TCR beta diversity and naive T cell percentage was strong.

A sample-barcoded 5' primer and a J-beta primer mix were used in a second PCR of about 7 to 12 cycles. TCRdb used MiXCR to reprocess the 5' RACE reads, holding one entry per CDR3 protein. The sample lists about 810,000 distinct CDR3 sequences, around 36% seen once, with 10% to 15% in the top ten. This clonotype was counted many times. Its target is unknown. The receptor comes from a man between 18 and 29 years old in good health. Input material: blood.

This chain's CDR3 is CASSSRGVKISPLHF. The DNA of the CDR3 is TGTGCCAGCAGTTCCCGGGGGGTGAAGATTTCACCCCTCCACTTT. The chain uses TRBV12-3 or TRBV12-4 and TRBJ1-6, with D perhaps matching TRBD1 (5 bases). The V end was cut by 4 bases, the J end by 9 bases, with 16 bases between. This CDR3 contains 15 residues.